What follows are 21 T cell receptor beta chains derived from one specimen sequenced in a study of blood T cell repertoires in COVID-19. Clones were sequenced by immunoSEQ multiplex PCR, and TCRdb holds only the in-frame ones, with some missing. Among tens of thousands of clones, under 90% were seen once, and the ten largest hold roughly 34%. Source material: peripheral blood. These receptors were taken from a human donor in a cohort sampled during active COVID-19.

V and J are TRBV10-3 and TRBJ2-7; no clear D. Germline CDR1 and CDR2: ENHRY and SYGVKD. The V gene lost 2 bases and the J gene lost 6 bases, with 11 bases spanning the gap. The CDR3 consists of 13 residues. The CDR3 protein is CAISEAGVPEQYF. The CDR3 region has the DNA TGTGCCATCAGTGAGGCCGGTGTCCCCGAGCAGTACTTC.

The chain is built from TRBV4-2 and TRBJ2-2, with 14 bases that match TRBD2. With 1 base clipped from V and 6 bases from J, the junction kept 4 bases outside the gene matches. Germline loops: CDR1 LGHNA, CDR2 YNFKEQ. The CDR3 totals 17 residues. The CDR3 coding sequence is TGTGCCAGCAGCCAAGGGCCGACTAGCGGGGGGGCCGGGGAGCTGTTTTTT. Protein sequence: CASSQGPTSGGAGELFF.

The rearrangement uses TRBV28 and TRBJ1-1; the D gene is possibly TRBD1 (5 bases). The CDR3 extends over 13 amino acids. The V gene's germline CDR1 is MDHEN and CDR2 SYDVKM. The V end was cut by 3 bases, the J end by 7 bases, with 12 bases between. The CDR3 protein is CASSFGAAREAFF. The CDR3 DNA follows: TGTGCCAGCAGTTTTGGGGCCGCCCGTGAAGCTTTCTTT.

The chain combines TRBV28 with TRBJ1-2; weak D call: TRBD1 (5 bases). From germline, CDR1 is MDHEN and CDR2 SYDVKM. The CDR3 consists of 14 residues. V gave up 1 base and J gave up 7 bases, with 13 bases separating them. The CDR3 spells CASSLYNRGSGYTF. For the CDR3, the DNA is TGTGCCAGCAGTTTATATAATAGGGGCAGTGGCTACACCTTC.

The chain combines TRBV28 with TRBJ1-2; no clear D gene. The CDR3 contains 12 residues. V was shortened by 3 bases and J by 4 bases, with 6 bases between the two germline ends. Germline V gene data show CDR1 as MDHEN and CDR2 as SYDVKM. CDR3 sequence reads: CASSLRLYGYTF. CDR3 bases: TGTGCCAGCAGTTTGAGACTCTATGGCTACACCTTC.

This rearrangement joins TRBV28 to TRBJ1-1; D perhaps matches TRBD1 (6 bases). The CDR3 spans 15 residues. Trimming pared 5 bases from V and 1 base from J, leaving 14 bases between. Germline lookup yields CDR1 MDHEN and CDR2 SYDVKM. Here the CDR3 DNA reads TGTGCCAGCAGTCCCTCGACAGGCGAGAACACTGAAGCTTTCTTT. Translated, it gives CASSPSTGENTEAFF.

Comments on this clone: At one of its ends the junction is not consistent with the germline gene, which may arise from a read error. The rearrangement links TRBV7-2 to TRBJ2-7, with 9 nucleotides matching TRBD2. The CDR3 extends over 12 amino acids. Germline lookup yields CDR1 SGHTA and CDR2 FQGNSA. CDR3 amino acids: CASSLASGRPNF. CDR3 nucleotide sequence: TGTGCCAGCAGCTTAGCCAGCGGGAGGCCCAACTTC. The full variable domain, rest sourced from reference TRBV7-2 and TRBJ2-7, is GAGVSQSPSNKVTEKGKDVELRCDPISGHTALYWYRQSLGQGLEFLIYFQGNSAPDKSGLPSDRFSAERTGGSVSTLTIQRTQQEDSAVYLCASSLASGRPNFGPGTRLTVT.

This clone was seen only once. The V and J genes are TRBV12-1 and TRBJ2-7; TRBD2 is taken as the D call from the table, unchecked against the DNA. TRBV12-1 is noted as a pseudogene. This CDR3 comprises 16 residues. The CDR3 reads CASSSRAAGTYYEQYF. Here the CDR3 DNA reads TGTGCCAGCAGCTCAAGGGCAGCGGGAACTTACTACGAGCAGTACTTC.

The chain couples TRBV7-9 to TRBJ1-2; the D gene is possibly TRBD1 (6 bases). V was shortened by 5 bases and J by 12 bases, with 16 bases between the two germline ends. This CDR3 has 12 residues. Germline V gene sequence: CDR1 SEHNR, CDR2 FQNEAQ (reference sequence). CDR3 nucleotides: TGTGCCAGCAGCCTGGGAACAGGGCATCACACCTTC. Translated: CASSLGTGHHTF.

The V and J genes are TRBV11-2 and TRBJ2-3, with D possibly TRBD2 on 6 matching bases. This CDR3 contains 17 residues. Trimming pared 7 bases from V and 4 bases from J, leaving 24 bases between. Looked up from germline, CDR1 is SGHAT and CDR2 is FQNNGV. This CDR3 is CASTDSGAPRPADTQYF. The DNA of the CDR3 is TGTGCCAGCACCGACTCGGGAGCTCCAAGACCTGCAGATACGCAGTATTTT.

The chain combines TRBV28 with TRBJ1-5, with 10 bases identical to TRBD1. From germline, CDR1 is MDHEN and CDR2 SYDVKM. The ends lost 5 bases at V and 1 base at J; junction bases unmatched: 20. The CDR3 is 21 residues long. DNA of the CDR3: TGTGCCAGCAGTCACTACCCAACCCGACAGGGGGCTAAGGACAGCAATCAGCCCCAGCATTTT. This codes for CASSHYPTRQGAKDSNQPQHF.

The CDR3 DNA reads TGTGCCACCAGTGCCGCCTCTACCAATGAGCAGTTCTTC. The encoded protein is CATSAASTNEQFF. The chain recombines TRBV24-1 with TRBJ2-1; D gene unclear. CDR1 KGHDR and CDR2 SFDVKD come from the germline V gene. V gave up 5 bases and J gave up 6 bases, with 10 bases separating them. This CDR3 contains 13 residues.

CDR3 loop: CASSLMTGQETQYF. CDR3 DNA sequence: TGTGCCAGCAGCCTAATGACAGGCCAAGAGACCCAGTACTTC. The rearrangement links TRBV7-6 to TRBJ2-5; TRBD1 is a possible D gene (6 bases). This CDR3 has 14 residues. Germline CDR1 and CDR2: SGHVS and FNYEAQ. The V end lost 5 bases, the J end lost 1 base, and 11 bases lay between the germline ends. Full variable domain (rest looked up from reference TRBV7-6 and TRBJ2-5): GAGVSQSPRYKVTKRGQDVALRCDPISGHVSLYWYRQALGQGPEFLTYFNYEAQQDKSGLPNDRFSAERPEGSISTLTIQRTEQRDSAMYRCASSLMTGQETQYFGPGTRLLVL.

The V call is TRBV18, the J call TRBJ2-7; 10 bases fit TRBD1. CDR1 is KGHSH, CDR2 LQKENI, per germline. The junction had 7 bases not matched to a gene; V was cut back by 3 bases and J by 5 bases. The CDR3 is 15 amino acids. The CDR3 nucleotides read TGTGCCAGCTCACCGCTCGGGACAGGGGACAACGAGCAGTACTTC. Translated: CASSPLGTGDNEQYF. The full variable domain, completed using reference TRBV18 and TRBJ2-7, is NAGVMQNPRHLVRRRGQEARLRCSPMKGHSHVYWYRQLPEEGLKFMVYLQKENIIDESGMPKERFSAEFPKEGPSILRIQQVVRGDSAAYFCASSPLGTGDNEQYFGPGTRLTVT.

The V gene is TRBV5-1, the J gene TRBJ1-4, with 12 bases lining up with TRBD1. From germline, CDR1 is SGHRS and CDR2 YFSETQ. This CDR3 has 16 amino acids. V was clipped by 4 bases and J by 7 bases; unmatched bases: 8. CDR3 amino acids: CASSPDRDRGLEKLFF. In DNA form, the CDR3 reads TGCGCCAGCAGCCCTGACCGGGACAGGGGGCTTGAAAAACTGTTTTTT.

This clone has a handful of counts. The V gene is TRBV6-4, the J gene TRBJ2-2, with TRBD2 matching over 13 bases. Germline trimming cut 2 bases from V and 4 bases from J; bases unmatched to any gene: 1. This CDR3 spans 16 amino acids. Germline CDR1 is MRHNA and CDR2 is SNTAGT. CDR3 sequence reads: CASSDGTSGATGELFF. The CDR3 DNA sequence: TGTGCCAGCAGTGACGGGACTAGCGGGGCCACCGGGGAGCTGTTTTTT.

This chain connects TRBV18 to TRBJ2-7, with TRBD1 identical over 8 bases. This CDR3 has 20 amino acids. Germline V CDR1 and CDR2: KGHSH, LQKENI. V was clipped by 0 bases and J by 2 bases; unmatched bases: 18. CDR3 DNA sequence: TGTGCCAGCTCACCACCGTTCGGACAGGGAGCTTCCTACTTAACCTACGAGCAGTACTTC. Amino acids: CASSPPFGQGASYLTYEQYF.

This clone was seen a few times. The chain has TRBV18 and TRBJ1-6; the match to TRBD1 covers 7 bases. The V segment lost 0 bases and the J segment 9 bases; nucleotides outside the gene matches: 2. The germline V gene has CDR1 KGHSH and CDR2 LQKENI. The CDR3 is 14 amino acids. CDR3 loop: CASSPPDRFSPLHF. The CDR3 DNA is TGTGCCAGCTCACCACCGGACAGGTTTTCACCCCTCCACTTT.

The J gene is TRBJ1-2, the V gene TRBV2, with 9 bases fitting TRBD1. Germline V gives CDR1 SNHLY, CDR2 FYNNEI. The CDR3 loop spans 14 amino acids. V lost 4 bases, J lost 7 bases, and 7 bases stayed unmatched. CDR3 sequence: CASSGGTGGLGYTF. DNA for the CDR3: TGTGCCAGCAGTGGGGGTACAGGGGGCCTTGGCTACACCTTC.

This sequence joins TRBV18 and TRBJ1-1; D uncertain. CDR1 and CDR2 (germline): KGHSH, LQKENI. The V end lost 6 bases, the J end lost 0 bases, and 8 bases lay between the germline ends. The CDR3 totals 13 residues. The chain's CDR3 is CASSQTVNTEAFF. The CDR3 DNA sequence: TGTGCCAGCTCGCAAACAGTGAACACTGAAGCTTTCTTT.

The chain is built from TRBV5-4 and TRBJ2-5, with TRBD1 matching 10 bases. This CDR3 is 15 amino acids long. Germline CDR1 reads SGHNT; CDR2 reads YYREEE (reference sequence). The junction had 6 bases not matched to a gene; V was cut back by 2 bases and J by 5 bases. CDR3: CASSFDRGPAETQYF. The CDR3 nucleotides are TGTGCCAGCAGCTTTGACAGGGGGCCGGCGGAGACCCAGTACTTC. Based on the CDR3 plus reference TRBV5-4 and TRBJ2-5, the full variable domain is ETGVTQSPTHLIKTRGQQVTLRCSSQSGHNTVSWYQQALGQGPQFIFQYYREEENGRGNFPPRFSGLQFPNYSSELNVNALELDDSALYLCASSFDRGPAETQYFGPGTRLLVL.